The 21 T cell receptor beta chains below were found in one sample sequenced in a study of a mutant IDH1 vaccine in newly diagnosed glioma. The time point is: week 47, end of study. The investigators gave 300 ug of mutant IDH1 20-mer peptide in each vaccine dose, together with topical imiquimod. TCRdb's table, derived via immunoSEQ multiplex PCR, lists solely in-frame clones and lacks some. This sample has 77,000 or so clones, with roughly four fifths found just once. Their antigens are not known. This material consisted of PBMCs, taken from a glioma patient whose treatment included an IDH1 peptide vaccine. The source is a middle-aged man with glioma.

This chain uses TRBV27 with TRBJ2-2; 10 bases line up with TRBD2. This CDR3 is 16 amino acids long. The junction had 5 bases not matched to a gene; V was cut back by 4 bases and J by 3 bases. CDR1 and CDR2 from the germline V gene are MNHEY and SMNVEV (reference sequence). CDR3 residues: CASSSSGRSYTGELFF. The CDR3 nucleotides read TGTGCCAGCAGTTCTAGCGGGAGATCGTACACCGGGGAGCTGTTTTTT.

The CDR3 DNA sequence: TGTGCCAGCAGCGCCGGGCCGGCAGGGAGCTCCTACGAGCAGTACTTC. It codes for CASSAGPAGSSYEQYF. J is TRBJ2-7 and V is TRBV11-2; perhaps D is TRBD1 or TRBD2 (5 bases each). V gave up 5 bases and J gave up 0 bases, with 17 bases separating them. Germline CDR1 reads SGHAT; CDR2 reads FQNNGV. This CDR3 region has 16 residues. The full variable domain, in which reference TRBV11-2 and TRBJ2-7 provide the parts outside the CDR3, is EAGVAQSPRYKIIEKRQSVAFWCNPISGHATLYWYQQILGQGPKLLIQFQNNGVVDDSQLPKDRFSAERLKGVDSTLKIQPAKLEDSAVYLCASSAGPAGSSYEQYFGPGTRLTVT.

V gene TRBV7-6 combines with J gene TRBJ2-1; TRBD2 matches at 10 bases. CDR1 is SGHVS and CDR2 is FNYEAQ in the germline V gene. This CDR3 region has 18 residues. The trim removed 1 base at V and 3 bases at J, leaving 9 bases unmatched. CDR3 loop: CASSLGVAGGLNYNEQFF. The CDR3 nucleotides are TGTGCCAGCAGCTTAGGGGTAGCGGGAGGATTGAACTACAATGAGCAGTTCTTC.

The J gene is TRBJ2-3, the V gene TRBV4-3; TRBD2 matches at 8 bases. The V gene end was trimmed by 11 bases and the J gene end by 4 bases; junction bases not matched to a gene: 8. This CDR3 spans 13 amino acids. The germline V gene has CDR1 LGHNA and CDR2 YSLEER. CDR3 amino acids: CASGERGSDTQYF. CDR3 coding DNA: TGCGCCTCAGGGGAGCGGGGGTCAGATACGCAGTATTTT.

The chain combines TRBV5-6 with TRBJ2-7; D might be TRBD1 or TRBD2, each matching 5 bases. CDR3 length: 13 amino acids. The V and J ends lost 4 bases and 7 bases respectively, with 15 bases between them. CDR1 is SGHDT, CDR2 YYEEEE, per germline. CDR3 coding DNA: TGTGCCAGCAGCGGGCCGGGGACGACGGAGCAGTACTTC. This encodes CASSGPGTTEQYF.

V is TRBV19 and J is TRBJ2-3; 14 nucleotides match TRBD2. The germline V gene encodes CDR1 LNHDA and CDR2 SQIVND (reference sequence). CDR3 size: 16 residues. V shed 4 bases and J 4 bases; nucleotides not matched to a gene: 4. DNA for the CDR3: TGTGCCAGTAGTAGGACTAGCGGGAGGAGGGCAGATACGCAGTATTTT. The encoded protein is CASSRTSGRRADTQYF.

The V and J genes are TRBV30 and TRBJ1-1; D is unclear. CDR3 length: 11 residues. Germline lookup yields CDR1 GTSNPN and CDR2 SVGIG (reference sequence). The V end was cut by 2 bases, the J end by 10 bases, with 11 bases between. CDR3 loop: CAWSSGLPAFF. CDR3 DNA sequence: TGTGCCTGGAGTTCCGGACTTCCAGCTTTCTTT.

The chain recombines TRBV30 with TRBJ2-2; D ambiguous. Germline assignment: CDR1 GTSNPN and CDR2 SVGIG (reference sequence). Between the trimmed V and J ends, which lost 0 bases and 2 bases, there was a span of 10 bases. This CDR3 has 15 residues. CDR3 nucleotide sequence: TGTGCCTGGAGTGTATTGGGCGGTAACACCGGGGAGCTGTTTTTT. Translating it yields CAWSVLGGNTGELFF.

V is TRBV28 and J is TRBJ2-7, with no clear D. The germline gives CDR1 MDHEN, CDR2 SYDVKM. Trimming pared 3 bases from V and 6 bases from J, leaving 6 bases between. The CDR3 sequence is 11 residues long. CDR3: CASSLGSEQYF. CDR3 nucleotide sequence: TGTGCCAGCAGTTTGGGCAGCGAGCAGTACTTC.

V gene TRBV5-1 combines with J gene TRBJ2-7; D gene ambiguous. The germline V gene has CDR1 SGHRS and CDR2 YFSETQ. This CDR3 is built from 13 residues. With 1 base removed from V and 6 bases from J, the gap between germline ends came to 11 bases. The CDR3 spells CASSLLYDGEQYF. CDR3 nucleotide sequence: TGCGCCAGCAGCTTGCTGTACGATGGCGAGCAGTACTTC. Filled out from reference TRBV5-1 and TRBJ2-7, the complete variable domain reads KAGVTQTPRYLIKTRGQQVTLSCSPISGHRSVSWYQQTPGQGLQFLFEYFSETQRNKGNFPGRFSGRQFSNSRSEMNVSTLELGDSALYLCASSLLYDGEQYFGPGTRLTVT.

The rearrangement links TRBV4-2 to TRBJ1-3; TRBD1 might be the D (6 bases). The CDR3 covers 14 residues. V lost 1 base to trimming and J lost 5 bases, with 9 bases between them. The germline V gene encodes CDR1 LGHNA and CDR2 YNFKEQ. DNA for the CDR3: TGTGCCAGCAGCCAAGTGGGGGGGCGAAACACCATATATTTT. This encodes CASSQVGGRNTIYF.

V gene TRBV20-1 combines with J gene TRBJ2-5; either TRBD1 or TRBD2 may supply D (5 bases each). This CDR3 spans 11 amino acids. Germline lookup yields CDR1 DFQATT and CDR2 SNEGSKA (reference sequence). CDR3 coding DNA: TGCAGGACCGGGGCCCAAGAGACCCAGTACTTC. It codes for CRTGAQETQYF.

The J gene is TRBJ2-7, the V gene TRBV30; 7 bases fit TRBD1. J gave up 5 bases and V 5 bases, and 21 bases lay outside the gene matches. The CDR3 loop spans 17 amino acids. Germline V gives CDR1 GTSNPN, CDR2 SVGIG (reference sequence). This CDR3 is CAWRRIGAATGSHEQYF. CDR3 nucleotide sequence: TGTGCCTGGCGCCGAATCGGAGCTGCGACAGGGAGCCACGAGCAGTACTTC.

This clone was found once. V usage is TRBV5-1 and J usage is TRBJ2-3, with 9 bases lining up with TRBD2. Germline V gene sequence: CDR1 SGHRS, CDR2 YFSETQ. The junction had 7 bases not matched to a gene; V was cut back by 0 bases and J by 2 bases. CDR3 length: 17 amino acids. This CDR3 is CASSLGSGGRFTDTQYF. For the CDR3, the DNA is TGCGCCAGCAGCTTGGGTAGCGGGGGTCGTTTCACAGATACGCAGTATTTT.

This chain joins TRBV5-4 and TRBJ2-7; D might be TRBD2 (6 bases). Trimming removed 3 bases at V and 3 bases at J, with 16 bases between. The CDR3 is 15 amino acids. Germline lookup yields CDR1 SGHNT and CDR2 YYREEE (reference sequence). The CDR3 protein is CASSSRERGDYEQYF. In DNA, the CDR3 is TGTGCCAGCAGCTCCCGGGAGCGAGGAGACTACGAGCAGTACTTC.

J is TRBJ2-2 and V is TRBV4-3, with D possibly being TRBD2 (5 bases). Trimming stripped 1 base from V and 4 bases from J, with 7 bases between. The germline V gene has CDR1 LGHNA and CDR2 YSLEER. This CDR3 has 14 amino acids. The chain's CDR3 is CASSQVGSTGELFF. The CDR3 region has the DNA TGCGCCAGCAGCCAAGTTGGGAGCACCGGGGAGCTGTTTTTT.

This chain joins TRBV19 and TRBJ1-4, with D possibly TRBD1 on 6 matching bases. The CDR3 has 12 amino acids. Per germline, CDR1 LNHDA and CDR2 SQIVND (reference sequence). Trimming shortened V by 7 bases and J by 11 bases, and 14 bases separated the two germline ends. The CDR3, as DNA: TGTGCCAGTACCATATTGGGGGCGAAACTGTTTTTT. Translating it yields CASTILGAKLFF.

The rearrangement uses TRBV4-1 and TRBJ1-3; D gene ambiguous. Trimming cost V 2 bases and J 0 bases, with 20 bases left between them. Germline V gene lookup returns CDR1 MGHRA and CDR2 YSYEKL. This CDR3 contains 19 residues. The CDR3 loop reads CASSQTAPAQVTSGNTIYF. The CDR3 DNA reads as TGCGCCAGCAGCCAAACCGCCCCTGCCCAGGTTACCTCTGGAAACACCATATATTTT.

The rearrangement links TRBV11-1 to TRBJ1-2, with a possible D match to TRBD1 (5 bases). CDR1 and CDR2 from the germline V gene are SGHAT and FQDESV (reference sequence). The V end was cut by 3 bases, the J end by 4 bases, with 15 bases between. The CDR3 extends over 15 amino acids. The CDR3 nucleotides are TGTGCCAGCAGCTTGAAGGAGGGGAGTCCCTATGGCTACACCTTC. Protein: CASSLKEGSPYGYTF.

The rearrangement links TRBV6-5 to TRBJ2-6; D uncertain. With 1 base removed from V and 3 bases from J, the gap between germline ends came to 7 bases. Germline V gene data show CDR1 as MNHEY and CDR2 as SVGAGI. The CDR3 totals 15 residues. For the CDR3, the DNA is TGTGCCAGCAGTTACTTCCGAGTTGGGGCCAACGTCCTGACTTTC. Its translation: CASSYFRVGANVLTF.

This chain joins TRBV6-1 and TRBJ2-5, with D tentatively TRBD1 (6 bases). Between the trimmed V and J ends, which lost 7 bases and 5 bases, there was a span of 14 bases. In germline, CDR1 is MNHNS, CDR2 SASEGT. The CDR3 spans 13 residues. The CDR3 reads CASKITRGETQYF. The CDR3 nucleotides are TGTGCCAGCAAAATAACTAGGGGGGAGACCCAGTACTTC.